The TCR beta chain under discussion was sequenced for a study of cytomegalovirus exposure and HLA in healthy donors. With respect to this clone: Its antigen is still unknown.

Germline V gene sequence: CDR1 MGHRA, CDR2 YSYEKL. The CDR3 covers 14 residues. V was trimmed by 3 bases and J by 3 bases, leaving 9 bases between them. PCR used 60 Vbeta primers and 13 Jbeta primers. Data came from immunoSEQ multiplex PCR; TCRdb stores just in-frame clones and leaves some out. This sample carries about 220,000 clones, approximately 68% of them seen once, and the ten largest clones take 1.8%. General study results and limits: Earlier analysis found most TCR beta V segments productive about 90% or about 30% of the time.

The TCR was taken from a woman aged 30 to 39 in good health and CMV-seronegative. Sequenced: PBMCs. J is TRBJ1-3 and V is TRBV4-1; TRBD1 is a possible D gene (6 bases). This CDR3 reads CASSQTGHGNTIYF. The CDR3 DNA reads as TGCGCCAGCAGCCAGACGGGACATGGAAACACCATATATTTT.